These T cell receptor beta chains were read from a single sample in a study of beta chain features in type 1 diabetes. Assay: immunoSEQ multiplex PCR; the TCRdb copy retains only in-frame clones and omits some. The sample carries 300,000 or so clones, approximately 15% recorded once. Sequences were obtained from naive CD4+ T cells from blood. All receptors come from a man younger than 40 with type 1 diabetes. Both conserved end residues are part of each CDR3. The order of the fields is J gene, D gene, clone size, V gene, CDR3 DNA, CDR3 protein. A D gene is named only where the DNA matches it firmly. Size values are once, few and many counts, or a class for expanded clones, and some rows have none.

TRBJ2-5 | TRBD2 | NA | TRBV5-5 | TGTGCCAGCACGACTAGCGACCAAGAGACCCAGTACTTC | CASTTSDQETQYF
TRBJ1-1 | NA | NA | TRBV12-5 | TGTGCTAGTGGTTCCCATAGGGAGGGAATATCGACTGAAGCTTTCTTT | CASGSHREGISTEAFF
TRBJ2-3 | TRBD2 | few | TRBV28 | TGTGCCAGCGCTCAACTAGCGGGAGGTCGGGCAGATACGCAGTATTTT | CASAQLAGGRADTQYF
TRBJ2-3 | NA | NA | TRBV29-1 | TGCAGCTCCCGCCCTGGCTTTAGCACAGATACGCAGTATTTT | CSSRPGFSTDTQYF
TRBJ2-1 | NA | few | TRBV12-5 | TGTGCTAGTGGTTCGCGGGGGCGCGGTGAGCAGTTCTTC | CASGSRGRGEQFF
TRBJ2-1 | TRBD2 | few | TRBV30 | TGTGCCTGGAGTGTACTCCCTCCCCGGACTAGCGGGAGGGACAATGAGCAGTTCTTC | CAWSVLPPRTSGRDNEQFF
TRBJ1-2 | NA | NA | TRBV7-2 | TGTGCCAGCAGTCAGGGGCGGGGAGGGTATGGCTACACCTTC | CASSQGRGGYGYTF
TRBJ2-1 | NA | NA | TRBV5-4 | TGTGCCAGCAGTTTGGGTGTCTGGGGCGGATCCTACAATGAGCAGTTCTTC | CASSLGVWGGSYNEQFF
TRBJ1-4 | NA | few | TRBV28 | TGTGCCAGCAGTTACAGGGAAGAAAAACTGTTTTTT | CASSYREEKLFF
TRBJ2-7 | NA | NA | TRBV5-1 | TGCGCCAGCAGCTTTCGCGGTTCAGCGGACGAGCAGTACTTC | CASSFRGSADEQYF
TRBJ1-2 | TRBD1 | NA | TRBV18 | TGTGCCAGCTCAACAACCGGGACAGGAATTGGCTACACCTTC | CASSTTGTGIGYTF
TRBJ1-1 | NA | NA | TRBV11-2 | TGTGCCAGCAGCTTAAGATCCGCGGACACTGAAGCTTTCTTT | CASSLRSADTEAFF
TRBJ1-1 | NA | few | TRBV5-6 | TGTGCCAGCAGCTCGGGGGGGGCCGGGTTCGAAGCTTTCTTT | CASSSGGAGFEAFF
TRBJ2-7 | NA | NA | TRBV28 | TGTGCCAGCAGTTTAGGGACAAACTACGAGCAGTACTTC | CASSLGTNYEQYF
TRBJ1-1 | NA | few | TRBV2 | TGTGCCAGCAGTGCCCAGGGGACTGAAGCTTTCTTT | CASSAQGTEAFF
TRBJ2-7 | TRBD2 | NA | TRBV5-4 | TGTGCCAGCAGCCTGGGGACTAGCGGAACCTACGAGCAGTACTTC | CASSLGTSGTYEQYF
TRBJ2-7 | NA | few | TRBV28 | TGTGCCAGCGGACAGACGAATTCCTACGAGCAGTACTTC | CASGQTNSYEQYF
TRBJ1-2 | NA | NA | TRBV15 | TGTGCCACCAGCACAGGGGCCAACTATGGCTACACCTTC | CATSTGANYGYTF
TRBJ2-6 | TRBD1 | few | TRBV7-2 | TGTGCCAGCAGCTTAGATGGGACAGGGAGCTCTGGGGCCAACGTCCTGACTTTC | CASSLDGTGSSGANVLTF
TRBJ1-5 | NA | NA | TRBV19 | TGTGCCAGCCGGATCGAATCGGGGCAGCCCCAGCATTTT | CASRIESGQPQHF
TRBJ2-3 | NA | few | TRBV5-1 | TGCGCCAGCAGCTTGGGACGGGTAGAAACAGATACGCAGTATTTT | CASSLGRVETDTQYF
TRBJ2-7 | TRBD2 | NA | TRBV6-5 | TGTGCCAGCAGTTACTTACTAGCGGGAGGATACGAGCAGTACTTC | CASSYLLAGGYEQYF
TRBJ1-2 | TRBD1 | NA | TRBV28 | TGTGCCAGCAGCTTGAGACAGGGGGGCTCAGGCTACACCTTC | CASSLRQGGSGYTF
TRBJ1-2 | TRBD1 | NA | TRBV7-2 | TGTGCCAGCAGCCCTCAGGGGGCGACCGGCTACACCTTC | CASSPQGATGYTF
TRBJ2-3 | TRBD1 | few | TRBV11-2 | TGTGCCAGCAGCTTAGGCGTGGCCAGGGGGCAAAATACGCAGTATTTT | CASSLGVARGQNTQYF
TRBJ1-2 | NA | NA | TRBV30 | TGTGCCCAAACAACGACAGGCGGGAGCCGTGGCTACACCTTC | CAQTTTGGSRGYTF
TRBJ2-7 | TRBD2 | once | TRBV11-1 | TGTGCCAGCAGCTTTACGGGAGGAAGTTACGAGCAGTACTTC | CASSFTGGSYEQYF
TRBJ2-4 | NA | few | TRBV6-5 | TGTGCCAGCACCGTGACCGGGTCGGCCAAAAACATTCAGTACTTC | CASTVTGSAKNIQYF
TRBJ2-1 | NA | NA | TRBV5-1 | TGCGCCAGCAGCCCCGCTCCCCGGGGTGAGCAGTTCTTC | CASSPAPRGEQFF
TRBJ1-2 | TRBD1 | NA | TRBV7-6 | TGTGCCAGCAGCCCAAGGACAGGTAGCGATTATGGCTACACCTTC | CASSPRTGSDYGYTF
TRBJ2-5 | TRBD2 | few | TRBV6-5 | TGTGCCAGCAGTACTCGGACTAGAGGGGAGACCCAGTACTTC | CASSTRTRGETQYF
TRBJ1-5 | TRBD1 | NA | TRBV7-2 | TGTGCCAGCAGCCCCCAGGGGGTTGGCAATCAGCCCCAGCATTTT | CASSPQGVGNQPQHF
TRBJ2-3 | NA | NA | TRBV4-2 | TGTGCCAGCAGCCAAGATTCAAACAGTGTCACAGATACGCAGTATTTT | CASSQDSNSVTDTQYF
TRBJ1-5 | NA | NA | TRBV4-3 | NA | CASSQYFGPGQGARQPQHF
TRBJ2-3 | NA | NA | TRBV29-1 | TGCAGCGTCAACACGAAGGGGACTAGCACAGATACGCAGTATTTT | CSVNTKGTSTDTQYF
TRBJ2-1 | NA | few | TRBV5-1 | TGCGCCAGCAGCTGGCCCCGCGGGGACAATGAGCAGTTCTTC | CASSWPRGDNEQFF
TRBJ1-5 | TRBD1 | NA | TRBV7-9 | TGTGCCAGCAGCCTGACAGGGGGAGTCCAGCCCCAGCATTTT | CASSLTGGVQPQHF
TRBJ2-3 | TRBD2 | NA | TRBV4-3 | TGCGCCAGCAGCCTTCGGGCGGGGGTCGCGGGAAGCACAGATACGCAGTATTTT | CASSLRAGVAGSTDTQYF
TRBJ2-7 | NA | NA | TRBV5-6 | TGTGCCAGCAGCTTGAGGGCGAGGGCGTACGAGCAGTACTTC | CASSLRARAYEQYF
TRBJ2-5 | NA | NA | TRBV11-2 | TGTGCCAGCAGCTTAGTCCTAGCGCAAGAGACCCAGTACTTC | CASSLVLAQETQYF
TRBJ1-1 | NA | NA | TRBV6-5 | TGTGCCAGCAGTTCCAGGACGGGCGGAGGGGACACTGAAGCTTTCTTT | CASSSRTGGGDTEAFF
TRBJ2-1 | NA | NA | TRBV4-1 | TGCGCCAGCAGCCAAGTAGGGGGAGGGCACTACAATGAGCAGTTCTTC | CASSQVGGGHYNEQFF
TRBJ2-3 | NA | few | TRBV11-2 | TGTGCCAGCAGTACCTCACTAGCAAGCACAGATACGCAGTATTTT | CASSTSLASTDTQYF
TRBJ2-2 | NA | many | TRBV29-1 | TGCAGCGTTCGGAGTGGAGCCTTGCTGTTTTTT | CSVRSGALLFF
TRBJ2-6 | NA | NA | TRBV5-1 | TGCGCCAGCAGCTTGACAGTTGGGGCCAACGTCCTGACTTTC | CASSLTVGANVLTF
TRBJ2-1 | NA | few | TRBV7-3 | TGTGCCAGCAGCGGTGGGCGAAGCTACAATGAGCAGTTCTTC | CASSGGRSYNEQFF